This is a list of T cell receptor beta chains from one sample in a study of T-cell reconstitution after alpha-beta-depleted transplantation in children. TCRdb used MiXCR to reprocess the PCR reads, holding one entry per CDR3 protein. This table has around 140,000 distinct CDR3 sequences, about 9% appearing once. The sequencing here drew on PBMCs, mostly from graft donor cells, taken 180 days after TCRalphabeta/CD19-depleted stem cell transplant. These receptors were obtained from a female patient between 2 and 15 years old who had a stem cell transplant for congenital amegakaryocytic thrombocytopenia, so the T cells may come from the graft donor. The CDR3 runs from the conserved cysteine through the conserved F or W. The D gene is left open where the match is weak. Some rows have no size entry. The others give once, few or many, or a class for an expanded clone.

j_call clone_size v_call d_call cdr3_aa cdr3_nt
TRBJ2-5 many TRBV28 TRBD2 CASRAGVRVETQYF TGTGCCAGCAGAGCGGGAGTCCGGGTGGAGACCCAGTACTTC
TRBJ1-2 many TRBV7-9 TRBD1 CASSLTGTNYGYTF TGTGCCAGCAGCCTGACAGGGACCAACTATGGCTACACCTTC
TRBJ1-5 many TRBV20-1 - CSATPRGLGPQHF TGCAGTGCTACTCCCCGCGGGCTTGGGCCCCAGCATTTT
TRBJ1-5 many TRBV28 TRBD1 CASSFRDRENQPQHF TGTGCCAGCAGTTTCCGGGACAGGGAAAATCAGCCCCAGCATTTT
TRBJ2-3 few TRBV20-1 TRBD2 CSAGVAGGFTDTQYF TGCAGTGCTGGGGTAGCGGGAGGATTCACAGATACGCAGTATTTT
TRBJ1-2 many TRBV5-1 TRBD1 CASSAMTGDGPYGYTF TGCGCCAGCAGCGCTATGACAGGGGACGGACCGTACGGCTACACCTTC
TRBJ2-3 many TRBV18 - CASSPEGVPTDTQYF TGTGCCAGCTCACCCGAAGGGGTACCCACAGATACGCAGTATTTT
TRBJ1-2 many TRBV5-1 - CASSLGTVYGYTF TGTGCCAGCAGTTTAGGAACAGTCTATGGCTACACCTTC
TRBJ2-2 many TRBV27 - CASSPPGVVTGELFF TGTGCCAGCAGTCCCCCAGGGGTGGTTACCGGGGAGCTGTTTTTT
TRBJ2-3 few TRBV6-5 TRBD2 CASSTFAGATDTQYF TGTGCCAGCAGTACCTTCGCGGGAGCTACAGATACGCAGTATTTT
TRBJ1-5 - TRBV5-1 - CASSLGEGFNQPQHF TGCGCCAGCAGCCTGGGGGAAGGGTTTAATCAGCCCCAGCATTTT
TRBJ1-5 - TRBV9 TRBD1 CASPATGKGQPQHF TGTGCCAGCCCCGCGACAGGGAAGGGACAGCCCCAGCATTTT
TRBJ2-7 - TRBV7-9 - CASSPHRRQARREGQYF TGTGCCAGCAGCCCTCATAGAAGACAGGCGAGAAGGGAAGGGCAGTACTTC
TRBJ2-3 many TRBV5-1 - CASSYIGQAGSADTQYF TGCGCCAGCAGCTACATAGGGCAAGCGGGCTCCGCAGATACGCAGTATTTT
TRBJ1-1 many TRBV7-9 - CASSLALGRLGEAFF TGTGCCAGCAGCTTAGCTCTAGGCAGGCTTGGTGAAGCTTTCTTT
TRBJ1-1 many TRBV29-1 - CSVVERIRGPNTEAFF TGCAGCGTTGTGGAGAGAATCAGGGGCCCTAACACTGAAGCTTTCTTT
TRBJ2-3 many TRBV28 - CASNPAGVDTQYF TGTGCCAGCAACCCGGCAGGGGTCGATACGCAGTATTTT
TRBJ2-7 once TRBV30 TRBD1 CACDSGTGSYEQYF TGTGCCTGCGATTCCGGGACAGGAAGCTACGAGCAGTACTTC
TRBJ2-7 many TRBV20-1 - CSAARPGLPYEQYF TGCAGTGCTGCGCGACCGGGACTGCCCTACGAGCAGTACTTC
TRBJ2-1 few TRBV5-1 TRBD2 CASSISRGDNEQFF TGCGCCAGCAGCATTTCGCGGGGGGACAATGAGCAGTTCTTC
TRBJ2-1 medium-sized TRBV20-1 - CSAVRDNMNSYNEQFF TGCAGTGCAGTCCGGGATAATATGAACTCCTACAATGAGCAGTTCTTC
TRBJ2-7 - TRBV10-3 - CAISSEVAEQYF TGTGCCATCAGTTCAGAGGTGGCCGAGCAGTACTTC
TRBJ1-3 - TRBV2 - CASNGHQGGDTIYF TGTGCCAGCAATGGACACCAAGGAGGAGACACCATATATTTT
TRBJ2-2 many TRBV6-1 - CASSRPGTGELFF TGTGCCAGCTCACGGCCCGGCACCGGGGAGCTGTTTTTT
TRBJ1-6 many TRBV6-1 TRBD1 CASTDRGGNSPLHF TGTGCCAGCACCGACAGGGGCGGTAATTCACCCCTCCACTTT
TRBJ2-3 many TRBV29-1 - CSVEDLSRHTDTQYF TGCAGCGTTGAAGATCTTAGCCGTCACACAGATACGCAGTATTTT